This is a list of T cell receptor beta chains from one sample in a study of blood T cell repertoires in COVID-19. This table comes from immunoSEQ multiplex PCR, and its TCRdb copy is limited to in-frame clones, with some not included. The sample has 150,000 or so clones; around 80% are singletons. Sequencing was done on a sample of PBMCs or T cells enriched from blood (not recorded which). The receptor set was obtained from a man in his 70s who had been exposed to COVID-19. The CDR3 runs from the conserved cysteine through the conserved F or W. A D gene is named only where the DNA matches it firmly. The listing skips clone size in some rows; elsewhere it reads once, few, many or a size class.

clone size,D gene,V gene,J gene,CDR3 DNA,CDR3 protein
NA,NA,TRBV15,TRBJ1-2,TGTGCCACCGGTGAGGAGGGGCCAGCTAACTATGGCTACACCTTC,CATGEEGPANYGYTF
NA,NA,TRBV6-5,TRBJ1-2,TGTGTTGGGCTGAGGGACACCGCCTCCACCTATGGCTACACCTTC,CVGLRDTASTYGYTF
NA,TRBD1,TRBV18,TRBJ1-2,TGTGCCAGCTCACCGCAGGGGGCGGACGGCTACACCTTC,CASSPQGADGYTF
many,NA,TRBV7-8,TRBJ1-1,TGTGCCAGCAGCTTTGTGGGGGGGCAGAGCACTGAAGCTTTCTTT,CASSFVGGQSTEAFF
NA,NA,TRBV4-1,TRBJ1-5,TGCGCCAGCAGCCCGGGTGAGGATCAGCCCCAGCATTTT,CASSPGEDQPQHF
NA,TRBD1,TRBV30,TRBJ2-1,TGTGCCCTGGAAAGCCGGGACAGGGCGGGCCGTGAGCAGTTCTTC,CALESRDRAGREQFF
NA,TRBD1,TRBV9,TRBJ1-1,TGTGCCAGCAGCGCCCGGACAGGCAGTGAAGCTTTCTTT,CASSARTGSEAFF
NA,NA,TRBV1,TRBJ2-2,NA,CTSSSYRDRVGVGTGELFF
NA,TRBD1,TRBV5-5,TRBJ1-1,TGTGCCAGCAGCCCACAACAGGGGCGCCTCACTGAAGCTTTCTTT,CASSPQQGRLTEAFF
NA,NA,TRBV2,TRBJ2-1,TGTGCCAGCAGTGAGGGGGGTAGGGGCACGGAGCAGTTCTTC,CASSEGGRGTEQFF
NA,TRBD1,TRBV5-1,TRBJ1-4,TGCGCCAGCAGCTTGGTAGGGGGACAGAATGAAAAACTGTTTTTT,CASSLVGGQNEKLFF
once,TRBD1,TRBV14,TRBJ1-6,TGTGCCAGCAGCCGGACAGGGGTGTTGACACCCCTCCACTTT,CASSRTGVLTPLHF
many,NA,TRBV7-2,TRBJ2-6,TGTGCCAGCAGGATACAAGATCCTAGCTCTGGGGCCAACGTCCTGACTTTC,CASRIQDPSSGANVLTF
NA,NA,TRBV6-1,TRBJ2-1,TGTGCCAGCAAGGATCGACCGGGACATGAAAATGAGCAGTTCTTC,CASKDRPGHENEQFF
once,NA,TRBV5-1,TRBJ1-1,TGCGCCAGCAGCTTACTTGTGTCAGGAAACACTGAAGCTTTCTTT,CASSLLVSGNTEAFF
many,TRBD1,TRBV10-3,TRBJ1-1,TGTGCCATCAGTGAGTTCGGAGGTGACAGGGGTGGGTTGAGGACTGAAGCTTTCTTT,CAISEFGGDRGGLRTEAFF
NA,NA,TRBV7-2,TRBJ2-5,TGTGCCAGCAGCATCGACTGGGAGCCTCAAGAGACCCAGTACTTC,CASSIDWEPQETQYF
once,TRBD2,TRBV9,TRBJ2-7,TGTGCCAGCAGCGTAGGGGGGACTAGCGGGGTCTACGAGCAGTACTTC,CASSVGGTSGVYEQYF
NA,TRBD2,TRBV6-5,TRBJ2-7,TGTGCCAGCAGTCAGATAGCGGGAGGGTACGAGCAGTACTTC,CASSQIAGGYEQYF
NA,NA,TRBV6-5,TRBJ1-2,TGTGCCAGCAGTTACTCGAGAATACTAGGGAATGGCTACACCTTC,CASSYSRILGNGYTF
NA,NA,TRBV7-2,TRBJ2-1,TGTGCCAGCAGCTTAGCATGGGGGGTCAACAATGAGCAGTTCTTC,CASSLAWGVNNEQFF
NA,TRBD1,TRBV6-5,TRBJ1-2,TGTGCCAGCATTCCGGGACAGTGGAGTGGCTACACCTTC,CASIPGQWSGYTF
NA,NA,TRBV28,TRBJ1-2,TGTGCCAGCAGTCCCTCCCAGAACTATGGCTACACCTTC,CASSPSQNYGYTF
NA,NA,TRBV7-9,TRBJ1-5,TGTGCCAGCAGTCAACATCCACAGCCCCAGCATTTT,CASSQHPQPQHF
NA,NA,TRBV29-1,TRBJ2-3,TGCAGCGTTGAACACGGTCCAGATACGCAGTATTTT,CSVEHGPDTQYF
NA,TRBD2,TRBV10-3,TRBJ2-3,TGTGCCATCTCCGAAGGGGAGGGCCAAAGCACAGATACGCAGTATTTT,CAISEGEGQSTDTQYF
NA,TRBD2,TRBV15,TRBJ2-3,TGTGCCACCAGCAGAGCTAGCGGGAGACTCACAGATACGCAGTATTTT,CATSRASGRLTDTQYF
NA,NA,TRBV19,TRBJ1-5,TGTGCCAGTACCCTAGGCCGACAGGTTGGTAGTCAGCCCCAGCATTTT,CASTLGRQVGSQPQHF
NA,TRBD1,TRBV29-1,TRBJ1-5,TGCAGCGTTGAAGAGGGGACAGGGACAGGTAGCAATCAGCCCCAGCATTTT,CSVEEGTGTGSNQPQHF
NA,NA,TRBV3-1/TRBV3-2,TRBJ1-1,TGTGCCAGCAGCCAAGAGCCCCCGGACATCCAGAACACTGAAGCTTTCTTT,CASSQEPPDIQNTEAFF
NA,NA,TRBV14,TRBJ2-5,TGTGCCAGCAGCCCGTCGCTCGGCAGGCAAGAGACCCAGTACTTC,CASSPSLGRQETQYF
few,NA,TRBV7-9,TRBJ1-5,TGTGCCAGCAGCTCAACAGGGAATAGCAATCAGCCCCAGCATTTT,CASSSTGNSNQPQHF
once,TRBD1,TRBV4-3,TRBJ1-6,TGCGCCAGCAGCCAAGACCGGACAGGTCCAAATTCACCCCTCCACTTT,CASSQDRTGPNSPLHF
few,TRBD1,TRBV11-1,TRBJ2-4,TGTGCCAGCAGCTACTTTGGGGACAGCAAAAACATTCAGTACTTC,CASSYFGDSKNIQYF
NA,TRBD2,TRBV7-9,TRBJ2-3,TGTGCCAGCAGCTTGGGACTAGCGGCTAGCACAGATACGCAGTATTTT,CASSLGLAASTDTQYF
NA,TRBD2,TRBV5-5,TRBJ2-4,TGTGCCAGCATCGTCGGGTTAGCGGGAGGCCGGGAAGCCAAAAACATTCAGTACTTC,CASIVGLAGGREAKNIQYF
NA,NA,TRBV3-1/TRBV3-2,TRBJ1-2,TGTGCCAGCAGCCAAGAGTTCACAGGGTACGGCTACACCTTC,CASSQEFTGYGYTF
NA,NA,TRBV7-3,TRBJ2-3,TGTGCCAGCAGCTTAGAGGGCCAGCGGAGGAATACGCAGTATTTT,CASSLEGQRRNTQYF
NA,TRBD1,TRBV27,TRBJ2-7,TGTGCCAGCATCCCGACAGGGGGCGAAGGAAACTACGAGCAGTACTTC,CASIPTGGEGNYEQYF
NA,TRBD2,TRBV5-1,TRBJ2-5,TGCGCCAGCAGCGGCGGGGGTTCCCTTAAACAAGAGACCCAGTACTTC,CASSGGGSLKQETQYF
once,NA,TRBV3-1/TRBV3-2,TRBJ1-1,TGTGCCAGCAGCCCCAAGATGGTGGCAGGGACTGAAGCTTTCTTT,CASSPKMVAGTEAFF
NA,TRBD2,TRBV11-3,TRBJ2-7,TGTGCCAGCAGTCCCACTAGCGGTCCTCCCTACGAGCAGTACTTC,CASSPTSGPPYEQYF
NA,TRBD1,TRBV6-5,TRBJ2-7,TGTGCCAGCAGTCAACAGACAGGGACGATCCACGAGCAGTACTTC,CASSQQTGTIHEQYF
NA,NA,TRBV19,TRBJ1-1,TGTGCCAGTAGTACCCCAGGTGAAGCTTTCTTT,CASSTPGEAFF
NA,NA,TRBV6-1,TRBJ2-7,TGTGCCAGCAGCAGTCCGGGACAAGCCTACGAGCAGTACTTC,CASSSPGQAYEQYF
few,TRBD1,TRBV15,TRBJ2-2,TGTGCCACCGGACAGGGAACCCAGAACACCGGGGAGCTGTTTTTT,CATGQGTQNTGELFF
NA,TRBD1,TRBV25-1,TRBJ1-1,TGTGCCAACCTGGGACAGGCGAACACTGAAGCTTTCTTT,CANLGQANTEAFF
NA,NA,TRBV29-1,TRBJ2-2,TGCAGCGTTGTCTCTCAGGGTCAGACCGGGGAGCTGTTTTTT,CSVVSQGQTGELFF
NA,NA,TRBV4-3,TRBJ2-2,TGCGCCAGCAGCCAAGTCAGGGGAGCCAACACCGGGGAGCTGTTTTTT,CASSQVRGANTGELFF
NA,TRBD1,TRBV7-2,TRBJ1-2,TGTGCCAGCAGCTTAGGAGGGGGCGGCTACACCTTC,CASSLGGGGYTF